This TCR beta chain is from a study of T cell changes during pregnancy in multiple sclerosis. Here immunoSEQ multiplex PCR was the method, and the copy in TCRdb shows in-frame clones only, minus some. The sample carries tens of thousands of clones, about 95% recorded once. CDR1 is MNHEY, CDR2 SVGAGI, per germline. This CDR3 is 15 amino acids long. V dropped 1 base and J dropped 5; count of bases not matched to a gene: 5. The starting material was CD8+ T cells from peripheral blood mononuclear cells, obtained after pregnancy. The chain is built from TRBV6-5 and TRBJ2-7; 10 positions agree with TRBD2. The sequence came from a female donor with multiple sclerosis, enrolled in a pregnancy study. The CDR3 spells CASSYFLTSGNEQYF. Written as DNA, the CDR3 is TGTGCCAGCAGTTACTTTCTTACTAGCGGGAACGAGCAGTACTTC.